This TCR beta chain was sequenced for a study of technical replicates of blood from several donors. Clones were sequenced by immunoSEQ multiplex PCR, and TCRdb holds only the in-frame ones, with some missing. Of 54,000 or so clones listed, 94% are singletons. Material for sequencing was T cells isolated from PBMCs. This receptor was obtained from a human donor in good health.

CDR3 DNA: TGTGCTAGTGGTTCCCGAGAGACCCAGTACTTC. Translated, it gives CASGSRETQYF. The genes are TRBV12-5 and TRBJ2-5; D ambiguous. The CDR3 spans 11 residues. Deletions cut 4 bases from V and 4 bases from J, with 4 bases between. The V gene's germline CDR1 is LGHNT and CDR2 FRNRAP.